This T cell receptor beta chain was obtained from a study of cytomegalovirus exposure and HLA in healthy donors. Germline CDR1 SGHRS, CDR2 YFSETQ. The CDR3 loop spans 15 amino acids. Trimming took 4 bases from V and 4 from J, leaving 17 bases between them. PCR employed 60 Vbeta and 13 Jbeta primers. Measured with immunoSEQ multiplex PCR; TCRdb has only the in-frame clones, and not every one. The data contain about 120,000 clones, around 77% of them singletons. Regarding this clone: Its specificity is not known.

Study outcomes and limitations: Likely technical artifact: a cluster of highly shared sequence variants. Rarity marked most TCR sequences, yet some public TCRs occurred in many donors. Being productive about 87% or about 30% of the time was typical of most TCR beta V segments in an earlier analysis.

The rearrangement joins TRBV5-1 to TRBJ1-2; D might be TRBD1 (5 bases). What was sequenced was PBMCs. The sequence was collected from a human donor in good health. CDR3 amino acids: CASSPNGPQGYGYTF. DNA for the CDR3: TGCGCCAGCAGCCCCAACGGGCCGCAGGGCTATGGCTACACCTTC.